This entry lists 8 T cell receptor beta chains sequenced from one sample in a study of post-analysis software for immune sequencing data. Points from the study as a whole: Included in a set of several TRBV segments more frequent in patients than controls were TRBV5-6, TRBV5-1 and TRBV20-1.

These receptors' targets are unknown. Incorporated into the TCR beta cDNA libraries were unique molecular identifiers, which served to reduce PCR and sequencing biases. TCRdb reprocessed the PCR reads via MiXCR and lists one record per CDR3 protein. The sample contains approximately 730,000 distinct CDR3 sequences, around 27% of which appear only once. Sequencing was performed on blood. The receptors were gathered from a girl aged 5-17 years with multiple sclerosis.

This clonotype was detected only a few times. The chain's CDR3 is CASSESRGAGQPQHF. CDR3 nucleotides: TGTGCCAGCAGTGAAAGCAGGGGGGCCGGTCAGCCCCAGCATTTT. V is TRBV2 and J is TRBJ1-5; 7 bases align to TRBD1. Germline CDR1 is SNHLY and CDR2 is FYNNEI. V shed 2 bases, J shed 6 bases, and the junction held 7 bases outside the gene matches. This CDR3 has 15 amino acids.

This chain links TRBV20-1 with TRBJ1-1; the D is unclear. Trimming took 5 bases from V and 6 from J, leaving 7 bases between them. This CDR3 is built from 10 residues. Germline values: CDR1 DFQATT, CDR2 SNEGSKA (reference sequence). The CDR3 nucleotides are TGCAGTGCTGAACCCCCTGAAGCTTTCTTT. Its protein is CSAEPPEAFF.

This clonotype was found a few times. The V call is TRBV5-1, the J call TRBJ2-5, with 7 bases that match TRBD2. Germline V gene sequence: CDR1 SGHRS, CDR2 YFSETQ. J was trimmed by 1 base and V by 4 bases; bases with no gene match: 10. The CDR3 has 16 residues. CDR3 protein: CASSPREGSGQETQYF. CDR3 nucleotide sequence: TGCGCCAGCAGCCCGAGGGAGGGGTCGGGCCAAGAGACCCAGTACTTC.

This rearrangement joins TRBV5-1 to TRBJ2-7; 7 nucleotides agree with TRBD1. The CDR3 is 14 residues long. The germline V gene encodes CDR1 SGHRS and CDR2 YFSETQ. The V gene end was trimmed by 4 bases and the J gene end by 3 bases; junction bases not matched to a gene: 7. CDR3 nucleotides: TGCGCCAGCAGCGCGTCAACAGGGGACTACGAGCAGTACTTC. This sequence encodes CASSASTGDYEQYF.

V usage is TRBV6-5 and J usage is TRBJ1-2, with a weak D call TRBD1 (6 bases). V was cut by 0 bases and J by 8 bases, with 16 bases left in between. The CDR3 length is 15 residues. CDR1 is MNHEY and CDR2 is SVGAGI in the germline V gene. CDR3 amino acids: CASSYSKGGGGGYTF. The DNA of the CDR3 is TGTGCCAGCAGTTACTCGAAGGGGGGGGGAGGAGGCTACACCTTC.

The V gene is TRBV5-1, the J gene TRBJ1-4; no definite D call. The ends were cut back, 0 bases at V and 4 bases at J, with 10 bases in the middle. Germline CDR1 reads SGHRS; CDR2 reads YFSETQ. CDR3 length: 15 amino acids. The CDR3 DNA reads as TGCGCCAGCAGCTTGGCGGCGCAGCTTAATGAAAAACTGTTTTTT. The encoded protein is CASSLAAQLNEKLFF. The full variable domain, rest sourced from reference TRBV5-1 and TRBJ1-4, is KAGVTQTPRYLIKTRGQQVTLSCSPISGHRSVSWYQQTPGQGLQFLFEYFSETQRNKGNFPGRFSGRQFSNSRSEMNVSTLELGDSALYLCASSLAAQLNEKLFFGSGTQLSVL.

The genes are TRBV14 and TRBJ1-4; TRBD1 aligns across 8 bases. This CDR3 has 16 residues. The V gene end was trimmed by 4 bases and the J gene end by 8 bases; junction bases not matched to a gene: 12. The germline CDR1 and CDR2 sequences are SGHDN and FVKESK. CDR3 loop: CASSPLQGALGEKLFF. The CDR3 DNA follows: TGTGCCAGCAGCCCCCTGCAGGGGGCTTTAGGCGAAAAACTGTTTTTT.

This clonotype was seen a handful of times. This sequence joins TRBV4-3 and TRBJ1-1; D is uncertain. V was pared by 0 bases and J by 2 bases, with 10 bases between. Germline V gene sequence: CDR1 LGHNA, CDR2 YSLEER. The CDR3 extends over 15 amino acids. CDR3 region: CASSQDAPSNTEAFF. The CDR3 bases are TGCGCCAGCAGCCAAGATGCCCCCTCAAACACTGAAGCTTTCTTT.